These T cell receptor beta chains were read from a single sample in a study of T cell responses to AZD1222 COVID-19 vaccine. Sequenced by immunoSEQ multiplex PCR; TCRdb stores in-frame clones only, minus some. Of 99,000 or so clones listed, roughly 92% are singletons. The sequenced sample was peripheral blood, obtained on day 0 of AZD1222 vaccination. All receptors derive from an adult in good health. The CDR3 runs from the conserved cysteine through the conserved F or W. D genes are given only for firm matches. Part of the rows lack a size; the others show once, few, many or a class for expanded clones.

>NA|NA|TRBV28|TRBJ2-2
TGTGCCACCGACGACCTCGCCGGGGAGCTGTTTTTT
CATDDLAGELFF
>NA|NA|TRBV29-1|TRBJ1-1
TGCAGCGTTGGCGCCGGGACCCCTGTAGGAGCTTTCTTT
CSVGAGTPVGAFF
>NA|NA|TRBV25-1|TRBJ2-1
TGTGCCAGCAGTGAACCAGGGTATAATGAGCAGTTCTTC
CASSEPGYNEQFF
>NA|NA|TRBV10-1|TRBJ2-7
TGCGCCAGCAGCCGGAATGAGGACTCCTACGAGCAGTACTTC
CASSRNEDSYEQYF
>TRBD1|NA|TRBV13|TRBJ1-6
TGTGCCAGCAGCTCAGACAGGGGGAATTCACCCCTCCACTTT
CASSSDRGNSPLHF
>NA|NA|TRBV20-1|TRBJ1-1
TGCAGTGCTACGGGCACTCAAGCTTTCTTT
CSATGTQAFF
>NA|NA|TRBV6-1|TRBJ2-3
TGTGCCAGCAGTGAGACAGGGGTAGCGGGAGAAGATACGCAGTATTTT
CASSETGVAGEDTQYF
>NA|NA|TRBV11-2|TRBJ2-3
TGTGCCAGCAGCTTAGACGACCTTGACACAGATACGCAGTATTTT
CASSLDDLDTDTQYF
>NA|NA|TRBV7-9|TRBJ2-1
TGTGCCAGCAGCCTCGGCGGCCTCAATGAGCAGTTCTTC
CASSLGGLNEQFF
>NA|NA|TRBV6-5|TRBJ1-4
TGTGCCAGCATCCCGAGGTTGGGCAGCGAAAAACTGTTTTTT
CASIPRLGSEKLFF
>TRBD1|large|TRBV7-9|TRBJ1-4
TGTGCCAGCAGCGCGCAGGAATCGACAGGGGTAGGAGAAAAACTGTTTTTT
CASSAQESTGVGEKLFF
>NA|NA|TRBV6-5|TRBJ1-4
TGTGCCAGCAGCGCCACAGGGTGGACTAATGAAAAACTGTTTTTT
CASSATGWTNEKLFF
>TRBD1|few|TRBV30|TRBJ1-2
TGTGCCTGGACCCCGGTCGACAGGGGGCTTGGTGGCTACACCTTC
CAWTPVDRGLGGYTF
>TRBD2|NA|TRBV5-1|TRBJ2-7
TGCGCCAGCAGCCCGCGGACTAGCGGAACCTACGAGCAGTACTTC
CASSPRTSGTYEQYF
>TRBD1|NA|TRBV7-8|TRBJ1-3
TGTGCCAGCAGCCTCCCGAGGGGGGGTGGGACAGGGGGTCGGTTATCTGGAAACACCATATATTTT
CASSLPRGGGTGGRLSGNTIYF
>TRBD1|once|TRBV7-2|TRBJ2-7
TGTGCCAGCAGCTTATATGGGCAGGGGGTGGGGGAGCAGTACTTC
CASSLYGQGVGEQYF
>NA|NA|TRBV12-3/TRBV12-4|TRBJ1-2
TGTGCCAGCAGTTTACGGAGGACCTATGGCTACACCTTC
CASSLRRTYGYTF
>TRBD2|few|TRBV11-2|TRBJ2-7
TGTGCCAGCAGCTTAAGCGGGGCCGAGCAGTACTTC
CASSLSGAEQYF
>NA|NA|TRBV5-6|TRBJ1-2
TGTGCCAGCAGCTTGAAATTCGGAGGGTACTATGGCTACACCTTC
CASSLKFGGYYGYTF
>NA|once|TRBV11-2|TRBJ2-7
TGTGCCAGCAGCTCCCGGGGAAGCCGGGAGGAGCAGTACTTC
CASSSRGSREEQYF
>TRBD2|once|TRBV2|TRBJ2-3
TGTGCCAGCAGTGCCCTAGCGGGAGGCGATACGCAGTATTTT
CASSALAGGDTQYF
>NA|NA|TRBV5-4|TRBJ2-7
TGTGCCAGCAGCCGTACCTTAGGCTACGAGCAGTACTTC
CASSRTLGYEQYF
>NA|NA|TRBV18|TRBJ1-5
TGTGCCAGCTCGGGGGGCAGCAATCAGCCCCAGCATTTT
CASSGGSNQPQHF
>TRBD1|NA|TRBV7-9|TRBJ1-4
TGTGCCAGCAGCGTACAGGGGACTAATGAAAAACTGTTTTTT
CASSVQGTNEKLFF
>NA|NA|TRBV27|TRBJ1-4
TGTGCCAGCAGGCCAACGTGGTCTAATGAAAAACTGTTTTTT
CASRPTWSNEKLFF
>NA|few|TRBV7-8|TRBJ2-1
TGTGCCAGCAGCTTAGCGCAAGGGGGTAGGGATGAGCAGTTCTTC
CASSLAQGGRDEQFF
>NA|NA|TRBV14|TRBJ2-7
TGTGCCAGCAGCCAGATATTTGACGAGCAGTACTTC
CASSQIFDEQYF
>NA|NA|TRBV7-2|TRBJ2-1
TGTGCCAGCAGCTCCGCGTCAGCGGGCCCGGGCCATGAGCAGTTCTTC
CASSSASAGPGHEQFF
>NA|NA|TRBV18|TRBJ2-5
TGTGCCAGCTCACTGATGACCCGGACGGAGACCCAGTACTTC
CASSLMTRTETQYF
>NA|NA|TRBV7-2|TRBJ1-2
TGTGCCAGCAGCTTAGGGCTAGTGGGTAACTATGGCTACACCTTC
CASSLGLVGNYGYTF
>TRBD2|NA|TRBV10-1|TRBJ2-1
TGCGCCAGCAGCTCGGGACTAGCGGGAGGTGAGCAGTTCTTC
CASSSGLAGGEQFF
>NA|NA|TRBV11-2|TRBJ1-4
TGTGCCAGCAGCCCCAAGAGGGAAAAACTGTTTTTT
CASSPKREKLFF
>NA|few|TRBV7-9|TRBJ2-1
TGTGCCAGCAGCTTAGCGCTCGGGTGGGACAATGAGCAGTTCTTC
CASSLALGWDNEQFF
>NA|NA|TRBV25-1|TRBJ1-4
TGTGCCAGCAGTGAAGTCAGAGGGTGGGGTGAAAAACTGTTTTTT
CASSEVRGWGEKLFF
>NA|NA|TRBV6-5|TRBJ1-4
TGTGCCAGCACCGGGACGGCCAATGAAAAACTGTTTTTT
CASTGTANEKLFF
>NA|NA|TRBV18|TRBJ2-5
TGTGCCAGCTCACCCTCGGGACGGGAGACCCAGTACTTC
CASSPSGRETQYF
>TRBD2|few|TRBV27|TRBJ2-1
TGTGCCAGCAGTTTAGAAGCGGGAGTTCGTGAGCAGTTCTTC
CASSLEAGVREQFF
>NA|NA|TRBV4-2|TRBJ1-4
TGTGCCAGCAGCCAAGGGGTTCTCTCGACAACTAATGAAAAACTGTTTTTT
CASSQGVLSTTNEKLFF
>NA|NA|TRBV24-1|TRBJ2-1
TGTGCCACCACCTCTAGTGGTGGTGACTCCTACAATGAGCAGTTCTTC
CATTSSGGDSYNEQFF
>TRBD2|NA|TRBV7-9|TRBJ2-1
TGTGCCAGCAGCCCGATGAGCGGGAGGACCGGTGATGAGCAGTTCTTC
CASSPMSGRTGDEQFF
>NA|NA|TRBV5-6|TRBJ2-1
TGTGCCAGCAGCTTGGGGGGCCCTAGCTCCTACAATGAGCAGTTCTTC
CASSLGGPSSYNEQFF
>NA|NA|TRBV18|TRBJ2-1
TGTGCCAGCTCGTACGGGACTCCAAGCTCCTACAATGAGCAGTTCTTC
CASSYGTPSSYNEQFF
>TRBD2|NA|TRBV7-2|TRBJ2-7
TGTGCCAGCAGCTTAAGGACTAGCGGGAGTTCCCGCGAGCAGTACTTC
CASSLRTSGSSREQYF
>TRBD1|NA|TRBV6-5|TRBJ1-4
TGTGCCAGCACCCGGACAGGGGTTAATGAAAAACTGTTTTTT
CASTRTGVNEKLFF
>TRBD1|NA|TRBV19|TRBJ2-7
TGTGCCAGTAGTATGGACAGGGCCAAGCAGTACTTC
CASSMDRAKQYF
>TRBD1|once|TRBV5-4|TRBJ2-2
TGTGCCAGCAAAACCCAGACAGGGGCCGGCGGGGAGCTGTTTTTT
CASKTQTGAGGELFF
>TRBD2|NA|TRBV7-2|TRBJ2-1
TGTGCCAGCAGCTCCGGGACTACCTACAATGAGCAGTTCTTC
CASSSGTTYNEQFF
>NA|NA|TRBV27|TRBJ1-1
TGTGCCAGCAGTTTAACCCCCGGGGGGGTAAGGACTGAAGCTTTCTTT
CASSLTPGGVRTEAFF
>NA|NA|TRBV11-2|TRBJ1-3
TGTGCCAGCAGCCGTAGTGGAGGATCATTCTCTGGAAACACCATATATTTT
CASSRSGGSFSGNTIYF
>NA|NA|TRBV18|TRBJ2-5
TGTGCCAGCTCACCACCGATCGGGGAGACCCAGTACTTC
CASSPPIGETQYF